This T cell receptor beta chain derives from a study of blood T cell repertoires in COVID-19. The assay was immunoSEQ multiplex PCR, and TCRdb's table has in-frame clones only and misses some. Among 250,000 or so clones listed, roughly 88% were seen once. Germline V gene sequence: CDR1 MNHEY, CDR2 SVGAGI. This CDR3 is 11 amino acids long. The V end lost 4 bases, the J end lost 8 bases, and 6 bases lay between the germline ends. Sequencing was performed on PBMCs or T cells enriched from blood (not recorded which). The receptor was isolated from a woman aged 40 to 55 with acute COVID-19. The chain recombines TRBV6-5 with TRBJ2-1; D is ambiguous. The CDR3, as DNA: TGTGCCAGCAGTTCTCCGTATGAGCAGTTCTTC. Protein product: CASSSPYEQFF.